Below are 27 T cell receptor beta chains sequenced from a single sample in a study of blood T cell repertoires in COVID-19. TCRdb's copy holds only in-frame clones and misses some; the assay was immunoSEQ multiplex PCR. The table shows about 110,000 clones, with 70% to 80% occurring only once. The sequenced sample consisted of peripheral blood. These receptors all come from a human donor with acute or convalescent COVID-19. The donor label of this sample is uncertain.

The chain links TRBV2 to TRBJ2-2; TRBD2 is a possible D gene (5 bases). Between the trimmed V and J ends, which lost 7 bases and 1 base, there was a span of 13 bases. The CDR3 covers 15 residues. Germline V gene lookup returns CDR1 SNHLY and CDR2 FYNNEI. CDR3 region: CASKREGQNTGELFF. The CDR3 coding sequence is TGTGCCAGCAAGAGGGAAGGCCAGAACACCGGGGAGCTGTTTTTT.

This clone was detected a few times. The chain employs TRBV10-2 and TRBJ1-2; no definite D call. Trimming left V 3 bases short and J 7 bases short, with 15 bases between. The CDR3 loop spans 14 amino acids. Per the germline V gene, CDR1 is WSHSY and CDR2 is SAAADI. CDR3 nucleotides: TGCGCCAGCAGTGAAGACACCCGCGTAAGTGGCTACACCTTC. Protein product: CASSEDTRVSGYTF.

The chain couples TRBV5-1 to TRBJ1-6, with a weak D call TRBD1 (5 bases). The V and J ends lost 1 base and 5 bases respectively, with 10 bases between them. The CDR3 consists of 15 residues. Germline values: CDR1 SGHRS, CDR2 YFSETQ. The CDR3: CASSLSRDDNSPLHF. CDR3 DNA: TGCGCCAGCAGCTTGAGCAGGGATGATAATTCACCCCTCCACTTT.

This chain joins TRBV5-8 and TRBJ1-2; 9 positions match TRBD1. Per germline, CDR1 SGHTS and CDR2 YDEGEE. The CDR3 has 17 residues. Germline trimming cut 3 bases from V and 1 base from J; bases unmatched to any gene: 10. The CDR3 sequence is CASSSRIQGARNYGYTF. The CDR3 DNA reads TGTGCCAGCAGCTCAAGGATACAGGGGGCGCGTAACTATGGCTACACCTTC. Full variable domain (missing parts from reference TRBV5-8 and TRBJ1-2): EAGVTQSPTHLIKTRGQQATLRCSPISGHTSVYWYQQALGLGLQFLLWYDEGEERNRGNFPPRFSGRQFPNYSSELNVNALELEDSALYLCASSSRIQGARNYGYTFGSGTRLTVV.

This chain links TRBV18 with TRBJ1-2, with a tentative D call TRBD1 (5 bases). V lost 5 bases and J lost 4, with 11 bases in between. The CDR3 is made up of 13 amino acids. Germline CDR1 KGHSH, CDR2 LQKENI. DNA for the CDR3: TGTGCCAGCTCAGAAGGGGTTGGCTATGGCTACACCTTC. It specifies CASSEGVGYGYTF.

This clone has a handful of counts. V is TRBV3-1 (or the pseudogene TRBV3-2) and J is TRBJ2-5; 7 bases map to TRBD1. V dropped 2 bases and J dropped 5; count of bases not matched to a gene: 8. Germline loops: CDR1 LGHDT, CDR2 YNNKEL (reference sequence). The CDR3 is made up of 15 amino acids. CDR3: CASSQTTGSYETQYF. The CDR3, as DNA: TGTGCCAGCAGCCAAACGACAGGGTCATATGAGACCCAGTACTTC.

The chain employs TRBV5-1 and TRBJ2-1, with 8 positions matching TRBD2. The length of the CDR3 is 16 residues. Germline values: CDR1 SGHRS, CDR2 YFSETQ. V shed 5 bases and J 0 bases; nucleotides not matched to a gene: 7. CDR3 protein: CASRSVGGGSYNEQFF. In DNA, the CDR3 is TGCGCCAGCAGGAGCGTCGGGGGGGGCTCCTACAATGAGCAGTTCTTC.

This clone has more than one count but fewer than ten. The V gene is TRBV5-5, the J gene TRBJ2-7; 13 bases fit TRBD2. V was pared by 0 bases and J by 6 bases, with 0 bases of the junction left unmatched. Germline-derived CDR1 and CDR2 are SGHKS and YYEKEE (reference sequence). The CDR3 is 14 amino acids. DNA for the CDR3: TGTGCCAGCAGCTTGGGGACTAGCGGGGGCGAGCAGTACTTC. Its protein product is CASSLGTSGGEQYF.

This chain joins TRBV7-6 and TRBJ1-1; 10 bases fit TRBD1. The germline V gene encodes CDR1 SGHVS and CDR2 FNYEAQ. Trimming cost V 6 bases and J 1 base; bases outside gene matches: 5. The CDR3 covers 15 residues. CDR3 residues: CASRPGTGENTEAFF. The CDR3 nucleotides are TGTGCCAGCAGACCCGGGACAGGGGAGAACACTGAAGCTTTCTTT.

This chain uses TRBV12-2 with TRBJ1-2. TRBV12-2 is termed a pseudogene. The CDR3 extends over 17 amino acids. CDR3 DNA: TGTGCAAGTCGCCTCGGGGGGAGGGTCGTCCCTAACTATGGCTACACCTTC. Translating it yields CASRLGGRVVPNYGYTF.

This chain joins TRBV4-1 and TRBJ2-5; 9 bases line up with TRBD1. The CDR3 extends over 15 amino acids. V trimming: 4 bases; J trimming: 5 bases; junction bases outside the gene matches: 8. Per the germline V gene, CDR1 is MGHRA and CDR2 is YSYEKL. This chain's CDR3 is CASSPQTGGDETQYF. The CDR3 bases are TGCGCCAGCAGCCCACAAACAGGGGGCGACGAGACCCAGTACTTC.

The chain joins TRBV24-1 to TRBJ2-3, with 9 bases lining up with TRBD2. CDR1 is KGHDR, CDR2 SFDVKD, per germline. Trimming took 1 base from V and 6 from J; bases not matched to a gene: 7. This CDR3 spans 16 amino acids. CDR3 amino acids: CATSDFGGGAVDTQYF. The CDR3 DNA reads as TGTGCCACCAGTGATTTCGGCGGGGGGGCGGTTGATACGCAGTATTTT.

This clone was picked up one time. The rearrangement uses TRBV29-1 and TRBJ2-5; D might be TRBD1 (6 bases). Germline V gene sequence: CDR1 SQVTM, CDR2 ANQGSEA. Trimming shortened V by 2 bases and J by 5 bases, and 15 bases separated the two germline ends. CDR3 length: 14 amino acids. CDR3: CSVETGMLEETQYF. CDR3 nucleotides: TGCAGCGTTGAAACAGGGATGTTGGAGGAGACCCAGTACTTC.

The gene calls are TRBV28 and TRBJ1-2; tentatively, D is TRBD1 (6 bases). Germline-derived CDR1 and CDR2 are MDHEN and SYDVKM. V was pared by 10 bases and J by 2 bases, with 17 bases between. CDR3 size: 14 residues. The CDR3 is CATHLGQMNYGYTF. CDR3 bases: TGTGCCACCCATTTAGGACAGATGAACTATGGCTACACCTTC.

The chain uses TRBV6-5 and TRBJ1-4; TRBD1 might be the D (6 bases). V lost 4 bases and J 5 bases, leaving 14 bases between the germline ends. Germline CDR1 and CDR2: MNHEY and SVGAGI. CDR3 length: 15 amino acids. As DNA, the CDR3 is TGTGCCAGCAGTTTATTGACAGGCGGGAATGAAAAACTGTTTTTT. This encodes CASSLLTGGNEKLFF.

This chain joins TRBV4-1 and TRBJ1-1; 7 bases agree with TRBD1. Germline CDR1 reads MGHRA; CDR2 reads YSYEKL. The CDR3 spans 16 residues. V shed 4 bases and J 1 base; nucleotides not matched to a gene: 9. In DNA form, the CDR3 reads TGCGCCAGCAGCCGCTACGGGACAGAAAAGAACACTGAAGCTTTCTTT. Encoded protein: CASSRYGTEKNTEAFF.

This clone was seen a few times. This chain links TRBV19 with TRBJ1-2, with a weak D call TRBD1 (6 bases). This CDR3 comprises 14 residues. The V gene's germline CDR1 is LNHDA and CDR2 SQIVND (reference sequence). Trimming cost V 7 bases and J 8 bases, with 20 bases left between them. For the CDR3, the DNA is TGTGCCAGTACCATGCGGGGGCGCGGTTACGGCTACACCTTC. Its translation: CASTMRGRGYGYTF.

This clone was detected many times. The V call is TRBV6-5, the J call TRBJ2-7; 9 bases map to TRBD1. Germline values: CDR1 MNHEY, CDR2 SVGAGI. The CDR3 is 14 amino acids. The junction had 7 bases not matched to a gene; V was cut back by 6 bases and J by 4 bases. The CDR3 nucleotides are TGTGCCAGCAGCCGGGACAGGGCCGGTTACGAGCAGTACTTC. As protein: CASSRDRAGYEQYF.

This clone was seen at least ten times. V and J are TRBV3-1 (or the pseudogene TRBV3-2) and TRBJ2-2; TRBD2 matches 13 bases. The CDR3 sequence is 13 residues long. CDR1 LGHDT and CDR2 YNNKEL come from the germline V gene (reference sequence). The trim removed 8 bases at V and 6 bases at J, leaving 0 bases unmatched. CDR3 in amino acids: CASGLAGAGELFF. Here the CDR3 DNA reads TGTGCCAGCGGACTAGCGGGGGCCGGGGAGCTGTTTTTT.

The chain links TRBV5-5 to TRBJ2-5, with a possible D match to TRBD1 (6 bases). Trimming took off 1 base at V and 3 bases at J, with 7 bases between the two ends. The CDR3 length is 13 residues. Per germline, CDR1 SGHKS and CDR2 YYEKEE (reference sequence). The CDR3 is CASSLPGEETQYF. As DNA, the CDR3 is TGTGCCAGCAGCTTGCCAGGGGAAGAGACCCAGTACTTC.

The V and J genes are TRBV7-2 and TRBJ2-2; perhaps TRBD1 as D (5 bases). V gave up 7 bases and J gave up 0 bases, with 6 bases separating them. Germline loops: CDR1 SGHTA, CDR2 FQGNSA. The CDR3 contains 13 residues. The CDR3 loop is CASTGPNTGELFF. Written as DNA, the CDR3 is TGTGCCAGCACAGGGCCGAACACCGGGGAGCTGTTTTTT.

This chain connects TRBV5-1 to TRBJ2-5; a weak D match, TRBD2 (6 bases). The germline V gene encodes CDR1 SGHRS and CDR2 YFSETQ. Between the trimmed V and J ends, which lost 7 bases and 1 base, there was a span of 17 bases. This CDR3 spans 15 amino acids. The chain's CDR3 is CASREIQGGQETQYF. CDR3 nucleotide sequence: TGCGCCAGCCGGGAGATTCAGGGAGGCCAAGAGACCCAGTACTTC.

This clone was recorded a few times. V usage is TRBV10-1 and J usage is TRBJ1-4, with 8 bases that match TRBD1. The germline CDR1 and CDR2 sequences are WNHNN and SYGVQD (reference sequence). Losses at the gene ends were 6 bases for V and 11 bases for J; bases not matched to a gene: 11. This CDR3 comprises 14 residues. The CDR3 here is CASRSGTGKPKLFF. The CDR3, as DNA: TGCGCCAGCAGGTCCGGGACAGGTAAGCCGAAACTGTTTTTT.

The genes are TRBV28 and TRBJ2-2; 8 nucleotides line up with TRBD2. V dropped 6 bases and J dropped 4; count of bases not matched to a gene: 4. This CDR3 has 14 residues. CDR1 is MDHEN, CDR2 SYDVKM, per germline. CDR3: CASRGGGSTGELFF. CDR3 bases: TGTGCCAGCAGGGGCGGGGGGAGCACCGGGGAGCTGTTTTTT.

This chain connects TRBV5-1 to TRBJ2-1; maybe TRBD2 (5 bases). Germline V CDR1 and CDR2: SGHRS, YFSETQ. V was clipped by 1 base and J by 4 bases, with 12 bases between them. This CDR3 spans 15 amino acids. The CDR3 DNA follows: TGCGCCAGCAGCTTGCCGGGATACCCATACAATGAGCAGTTCTTC. This gives the protein CASSLPGYPYNEQFF.

The rearrangement uses TRBV2 and TRBJ2-7, with TRBD2 as a possible D gene (5 bases). CDR3 length: 11 amino acids. V lost 11 bases and J 2 bases, leaving 10 bases between the germline ends. CDR1 is SNHLY, CDR2 FYNNEI, per germline. The chain's CDR3 is CAGGRAYEQYF. Here the CDR3 DNA reads TGTGCCGGAGGCCGGGCCTACGAGCAGTACTTC.

In nucleotides, the CDR3 is TGTGCCAGCAGTGAATTGGTTCCCGGGTTAGACTATGGCTACACCTTC. This codes for CASSELVPGLDYGYTF. The J gene is TRBJ1-2, the V gene TRBV25-1; D unclear. This CDR3 is 16 amino acids long. Trimming shortened V by 1 base and J by 3 bases, and 15 bases separated the two germline ends. Germline loops: CDR1 MGHDK, CDR2 SYGVNS.